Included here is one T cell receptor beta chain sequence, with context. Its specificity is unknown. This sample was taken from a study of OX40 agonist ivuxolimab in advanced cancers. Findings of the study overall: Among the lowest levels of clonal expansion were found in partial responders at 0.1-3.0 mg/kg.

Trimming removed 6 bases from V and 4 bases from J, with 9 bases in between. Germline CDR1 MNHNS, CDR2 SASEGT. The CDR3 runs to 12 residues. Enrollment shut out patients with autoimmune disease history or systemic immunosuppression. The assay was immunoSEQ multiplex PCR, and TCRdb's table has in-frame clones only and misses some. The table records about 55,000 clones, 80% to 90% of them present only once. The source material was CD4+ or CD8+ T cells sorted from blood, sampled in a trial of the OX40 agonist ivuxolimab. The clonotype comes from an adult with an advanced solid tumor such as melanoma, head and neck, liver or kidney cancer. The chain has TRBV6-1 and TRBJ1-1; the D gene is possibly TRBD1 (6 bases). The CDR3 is CASRKGGTEAFF. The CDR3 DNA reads TGTGCCAGCAGGAAGGGGGGCACTGAAGCTTTCTTT.